This T cell receptor (beta chain) was observed in a study of CD8+ T cells in alopecia areata (dated by TCRdb to 2017 to 2018). Study-level background: Treated patients were enrolled in an open-label pilot trial of oral tofacitinib at 5 to 10 mg twice daily for moderate-to-severe alopecia areata. Patients received tofacitinib for 6 to 18 months and were then followed off drug for 6 months to check for delayed response and recurrence. To study T cell clonal expansion in alopecia areata, the researchers applied high-throughput TCRbeta sequencing to both the C3H/HeJ mouse model and human patients. Scalp tissue and sorted CD4+ and CD8+ peripheral blood T cells from patchy and totalis/universalis alopecia areata patients and from healthy controls were covered by human TCRbeta sequencing. Patients on tofacitinib were biopsied at baseline and after 4 and 24 weeks of treatment, and several of the patients also had a later scalp biopsy. Clonality in the scalp was compared among normal scalp (n=4), patchy alopecia areata scalp (n=8), and alopecia totalis/universalis scalp (n=8). RNA came from the PAXgene miRNA kit for fixed scalp, the miRNeasy kit for PBMCs, and the RNeasy kit for mouse skin. TCRbeta CDR3 regions were amplified by immunoSEQ multiplex PCR using 35 Vbeta forward and 13 Jbeta reverse primers. Results the study describes overall, beyond this receptor: Shared TCR sequences between patients were less evident than in mice, which may be partly attributable to HLA diversity in the patient population. Resident alphabeta T cells in normal human skin are also sequenced, complicating scalp TCR repertoire analysis, unlike mouse skin dominated by gammadelta T cells. Compared with normal scalp, lesional scalp had higher clonality and more expanded CD8+ clones, particularly in alopecia totalis/universalis, a pattern that suggests antigenic drive.

As regards this clone: What antigen it recognizes has not been identified. It has no much larger one-base neighbor in the sample; base qualities were not kept.

Libraries were prepared through the immunoSEQ multiplex PCR assay. RNA was extracted from all samples and reverse transcribed into cDNA, which served as template for TCR sequencing. First-strand cDNA was synthesized using SuperScript III with a 2:1 mix of oligo-dT and random hexamers. A synthetic immune receptor repertoire was used to gauge amplification bias, and whatever bias remained was removed computationally. As for how the authors treated the data: Raw reads were preprocessed for error removal, and CDR3 was defined according to IMGT conventions as running from the conserved cysteine to phenylalanine. Clonality was computed by normalizing Shannon entropy by log2 of the number of productive unique TCRs and subtracting the result from 1. Whether scalp clones were CD4 or CD8 was inferred by matching scalp TCRbeta sequences against CD4 and CD8 repertoires sorted from blood. What TCRdb holds here is the immuneACCESS table cut down to in-frame rearrangements. Part of the clones is not present; checked against another copy, under half of the missing clones reflect an unresolved V gene, and the others are unexplained. That table gives V, J and clone size, and the DNA gave D and trimming. The sample includes 75,000 to 100,000 clones, with over 40% observed a single time. 0.6% to 0.85% of the sample goes to the ten largest clones.

Cut back by 1 base and 0 bases, the V and J ends lie 10 bases apart. From the cysteine through the phenylalanine, the CDR3 covers 17 amino acids. Only the CDR3 portion is preserved as DNA: 51 bases, with reading frame beginning at the first base. The germline V gene gives CDR1 as SGHTA and CDR2 as FQGNSA. From alopecia areata patients, peripheral blood was collected along with lesional scalp punch biopsies. PBMCs were isolated by density centrifugation and stained for CD3, CD4 and CD8, and CD4+ and CD8+ T cells were sorted on a FACSAria. The chain couples TRBV7-2 to TRBJ1-6; TRBD1 is a weak D gene call, 5 bases matching. The receptor comes from a human donor with alopecia areata. The sample comprised CD4+ T cells sorted from blood. The CDR3 protein: CASSLDGGSSYNSPLHF. The DNA is as follows: TGTGCCAGCAGCTTAGACGGGGGTAGCTCCTATAATTCACCCCTCCACTTT.